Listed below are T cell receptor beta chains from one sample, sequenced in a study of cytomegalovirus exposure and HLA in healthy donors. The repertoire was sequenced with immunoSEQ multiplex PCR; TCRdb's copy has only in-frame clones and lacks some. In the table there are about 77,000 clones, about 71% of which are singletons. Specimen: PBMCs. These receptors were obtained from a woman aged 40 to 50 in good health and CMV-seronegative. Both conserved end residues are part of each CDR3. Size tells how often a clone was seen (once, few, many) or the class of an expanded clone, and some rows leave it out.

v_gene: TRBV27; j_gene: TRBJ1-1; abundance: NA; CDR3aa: CASSFRLNTEAFF
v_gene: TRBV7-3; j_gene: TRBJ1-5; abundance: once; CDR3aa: CASSYDRDQPQHF
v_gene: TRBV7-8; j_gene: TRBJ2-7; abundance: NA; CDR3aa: CASSPFTKPVTLDF
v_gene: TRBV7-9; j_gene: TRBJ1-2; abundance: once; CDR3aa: CASSLREGVYGYTF
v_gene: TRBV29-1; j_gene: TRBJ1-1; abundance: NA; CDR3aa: CSVEVFWGEDTEAFF
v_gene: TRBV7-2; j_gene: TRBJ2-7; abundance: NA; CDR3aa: CASSSVVTGGAGEQYF
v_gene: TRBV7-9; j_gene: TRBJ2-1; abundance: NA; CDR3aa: CASTETGTTQFF
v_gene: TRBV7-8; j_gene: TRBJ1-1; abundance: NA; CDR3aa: CASSLVSQENTEAFF
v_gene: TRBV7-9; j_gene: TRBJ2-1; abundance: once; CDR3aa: CASSLGTSGNNEQFF
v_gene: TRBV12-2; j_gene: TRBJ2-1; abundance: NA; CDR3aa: CASRLGTSEGEQFF
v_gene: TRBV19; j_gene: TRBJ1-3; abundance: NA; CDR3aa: CASSRDRRNTIYF
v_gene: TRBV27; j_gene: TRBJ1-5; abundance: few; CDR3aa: CASATGNQPQHF
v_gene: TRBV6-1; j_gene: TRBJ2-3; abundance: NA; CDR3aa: CASSSYRSGQYF
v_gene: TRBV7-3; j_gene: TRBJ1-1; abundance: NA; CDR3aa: CASSSSGGHTEAFF
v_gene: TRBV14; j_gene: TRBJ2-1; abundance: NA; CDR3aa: CASSQTRTGNEQFF
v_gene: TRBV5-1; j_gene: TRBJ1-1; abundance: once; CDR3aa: CASSLGDRENTEAFF
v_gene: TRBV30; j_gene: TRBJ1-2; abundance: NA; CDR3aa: CAWRDKDYGYTF
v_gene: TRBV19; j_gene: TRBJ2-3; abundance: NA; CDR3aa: CASSFRQGEDTQYF
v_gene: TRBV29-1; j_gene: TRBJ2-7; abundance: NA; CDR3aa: CSVSTDYEQYF
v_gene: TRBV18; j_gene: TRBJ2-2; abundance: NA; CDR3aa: CASSPWTGAAGELFF
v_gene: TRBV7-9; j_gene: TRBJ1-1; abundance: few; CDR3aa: CASSLRAGPNTEAFF
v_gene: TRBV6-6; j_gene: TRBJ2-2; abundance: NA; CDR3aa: CASTGTATGELFF